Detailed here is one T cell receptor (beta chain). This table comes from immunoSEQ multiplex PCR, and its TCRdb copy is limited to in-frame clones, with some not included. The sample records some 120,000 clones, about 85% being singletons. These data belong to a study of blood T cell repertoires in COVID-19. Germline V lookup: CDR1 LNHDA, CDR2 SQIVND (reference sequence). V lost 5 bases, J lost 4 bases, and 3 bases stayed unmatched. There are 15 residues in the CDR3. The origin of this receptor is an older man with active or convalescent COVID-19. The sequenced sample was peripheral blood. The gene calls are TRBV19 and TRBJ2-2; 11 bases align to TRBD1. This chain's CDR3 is CASSGTGGSTGELFF. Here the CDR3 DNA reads TGTGCCAGTAGTGGGACAGGGGGAAGCACCGGGGAGCTGTTTTTT.